This T cell receptor beta chain derives from a study of OX40 agonist ivuxolimab in advanced cancers. Germline V gives CDR1 LNHNV, CDR2 YYDKDF (reference sequence). This CDR3 contains 16 residues. Trimming took 5 bases from V and 9 from J, leaving 23 bases between them. Study conclusions and caveats: Among the least clonally expanded were partial responders at 0.1-3.0 mg/kg.

Comments on this clone: Its antigen is still unknown.

Only in-frame clones appear in the TCRdb table, and some are missing; sequencing was by immunoSEQ multiplex PCR. Of about 12,000 clones in the sample, around 80% were seen once. Sequences were derived from CD4+ or CD8+ T cells sorted from blood, sampled in a trial of the OX40 agonist ivuxolimab. The V call is TRBV15, the J call TRBJ1-5; D might be TRBD1 (6 bases). The sequence was obtained from an adult with an advanced solid tumor such as melanoma, head and neck, liver or kidney cancer. CDR3 nucleotide sequence: TGTGCCACCAGCTCTCTAAACCGGGACAAGGAGTGGCCCCAGCATTTT. Amino acids: CATSSLNRDKEWPQHF.